These 25 T cell receptor beta chains were all obtained from the same sample, sequenced in a study of OX40 agonist ivuxolimab in advanced cancers. Profiling relied on immunoSEQ multiplex PCR, and the TCRdb table lists in-frame clones only, not all of them. The repertoire holds about 110,000 clones, with about nine tenths as singletons. The source was CD4+ or CD8+ T cells sorted from blood, collected in a trial of the OX40 agonist ivuxolimab. The receptors derive from an adult with an advanced solid tumor such as melanoma, head and neck, liver or kidney cancer.

V gene TRBV7-9 combines with J gene TRBJ2-6, with D perhaps matching TRBD2 (5 bases). V was trimmed by 6 bases and J by 0 bases, leaving 9 bases between them. Germline CDR1 is SEHNR and CDR2 is FQNEAQ (reference sequence). The CDR3 loop spans 15 amino acids. The CDR3 nucleotides are TGTGCCAGCAGTTCAACTAGCTCTGGGGCCAACGTCCTGACTTTC. It specifies CASSSTSSGANVLTF.

The genes are TRBV28 and TRBJ2-3; D is possibly TRBD1 (5 bases). The CDR3 has 15 residues. From germline, CDR1 is MDHEN and CDR2 SYDVKM. V shed 2 bases and J shed 4 bases, with 13 bases lying between them. CDR3 nucleotide sequence: TGTGCCAGCAGTTTAGCCGAGGCAGGGTCAGATACGCAGTATTTT. This gives the protein CASSLAEAGSDTQYF.

The CDR3 sequence is CAWNRHNTDTQYF. CDR3 nucleotides: TGTGCCTGGAATCGACATAACACAGATACGCAGTATTTT. The J gene is TRBJ2-3, the V gene TRBV30; D unresolved. From germline, CDR1 is GTSNPN and CDR2 SVGIG (reference sequence). V lost 4 bases and J lost 2, with 10 bases in between. CDR3 length: 13 amino acids.

This chain links TRBV4-3 with TRBJ2-3; D possibly corresponds to TRBD2 (5 bases). Looked up from germline, CDR1 is LGHNA and CDR2 is YSLEER. The V end was cut by 1 base, the J end by 0 bases, with 17 bases between. The CDR3 spans 18 residues. The DNA of the CDR3 is TGCGCCAGCAGCCAAGGGGAGACGGGTAGCCCTAGCACAGATACGCAGTATTTT. Translating gives CASSQGETGSPSTDTQYF.

The rearrangement uses TRBV27 and TRBJ1-1, with D possibly TRBD1 on 6 matching bases. V gave up 0 bases and J gave up 7 bases, with 21 bases separating them. This CDR3 spans 17 amino acids. Germline V gene data show CDR1 as MNHEY and CDR2 as SMNVEV (reference sequence). Written as DNA, the CDR3 is TGTGCCAGCAGTTTATCCTGGGGGGCTAACAGGGCTGGTGAAGCTTTCTTT. This gives the protein CASSLSWGANRAGEAFF.

V gene TRBV4-3 combines with J gene TRBJ2-7; D unresolved. Per germline, CDR1 LGHNA and CDR2 YSLEER. The V end was cut by 0 bases, the J end by 0 bases, with 9 bases between. This CDR3 has 15 residues. CDR3 coding DNA: TGCGCCAGCAGCCAAGACACTCAAAACTCCTACGAGCAGTACTTC. This codes for CASSQDTQNSYEQYF.

The J gene is TRBJ2-7, the V gene TRBV5-1, with 7 nucleotides matching TRBD1. CDR1 and CDR2 from the germline V gene are SGHRS and YFSETQ. V lost 3 bases to trimming and J lost 0 bases; unmatched junction nucleotides: 9. CDR3 size: 16 residues. CDR3 sequence: CASSYSGTVGSYEQYF. The CDR3 DNA is TGCGCCAGCAGCTATTCCGGGACAGTGGGCTCCTACGAGCAGTACTTC.

The V gene is TRBV11-3, the J gene TRBJ2-1; D might be TRBD1 (6 bases). The length of the CDR3 is 13 residues. The germline V and J ends were trimmed by 5 bases and 9 bases, with 14 bases remaining between them. The germline V gene encodes CDR1 SGHNT and CDR2 YENEEA. The CDR3: CASSRSGDTEQFF. The DNA for the CDR3 is TGTGCCAGCAGCCGTTCCGGGGACACTGAGCAGTTCTTC.

The chain has TRBV5-1 and TRBJ1-1; perhaps TRBD1 as D (6 bases). Trimming cost V 3 bases and J 3 bases, with 9 bases left between them. Germline loops: CDR1 SGHRS, CDR2 YFSETQ. The CDR3 runs to 13 residues. CDR3 sequence reads: CASSSGTHTEAFF. CDR3 DNA sequence: TGCGCCAGCAGCTCCGGGACACACACTGAAGCTTTCTTT.

This sequence joins TRBV4-3 and TRBJ2-3, with 10 positions matching TRBD1. Germline assignment: CDR1 LGHNA and CDR2 YSLEER. The ends lost 3 bases at V and 5 bases at J; junction bases unmatched: 11. The CDR3 spans 17 residues. The DNA for the CDR3 is TGCGCCAGCAGCCAGACGATCCCGGGACAGGGGCTAGATACGCAGTATTTT. Residues: CASSQTIPGQGLDTQYF.

This clone was found a few times. The V gene is TRBV30, the J gene TRBJ2-3; D is perhaps TRBD1 or TRBD2 (6 bases each). V was cut by 7 bases and J by 1 base, with 12 bases left in between. CDR3 length: 13 amino acids. Germline V gene sequence: CDR1 GTSNPN, CDR2 SVGIG (reference sequence). DNA of the CDR3: TGTGCCTATACTAGGGGGGGCACAGATACGCAGTATTTT. Protein sequence: CAYTRGGTDTQYF.

This sequence joins TRBV5-1 and TRBJ2-7; D possibly corresponds to TRBD1 (6 bases). Trimming removed 3 bases at V and 3 bases at J, with 13 bases between. The CDR3 is 14 amino acids. From germline, CDR1 is SGHRS and CDR2 YFSETQ. CDR3 region: CASSYRQENYEQYF. Here the CDR3 DNA reads TGCGCCAGCAGCTACCGACAGGAGAACTACGAGCAGTACTTC.

The chain recombines TRBV7-6 with TRBJ2-2; D might be TRBD1 or TRBD2, each matching 6 bases. V gave up 3 bases and J gave up 4 bases, with 12 bases separating them. Germline V gene data show CDR1 as SGHVS and CDR2 as FNYEAQ. The CDR3 loop spans 15 amino acids. The CDR3 nucleotides are TGTGCCAGCAGCTTCCGAGGGGGGCTCACCGGGGAGCTGTTTTTT. Residues: CASSFRGGLTGELFF.

V is TRBV19 and J is TRBJ2-3, with 7 bases matching TRBD2. The V gene end was trimmed by 4 bases and the J gene end by 2 bases; junction bases not matched to a gene: 9. Germline V gives CDR1 LNHDA, CDR2 SQIVND (reference sequence). The CDR3 runs 16 residues. CDR3 sequence: CASSRGGPLFTDTQYF. The CDR3, as DNA: TGTGCCAGTAGTAGGGGGGGACCGCTTTTCACAGATACGCAGTATTTT.

V and J are TRBV5-1 and TRBJ1-2; 7 bases fit TRBD1. Germline trimming cut 4 bases from V and 4 bases from J; bases unmatched to any gene: 13. Looked up from germline, CDR1 is SGHRS and CDR2 is YFSETQ. The CDR3 is 16 residues long. CDR3 DNA sequence: TGCGCCAGCAGCCAACAGGCAGGGGGTGAGGGCTATGGCTACACCTTC. Protein sequence: CASSQQAGGEGYGYTF.

The CDR3 spells CASSIDPGGGTDTQYF. For the CDR3, the DNA is TGTGCCAGTAGTATAGATCCGGGGGGAGGCACAGATACGCAGTATTTT. The gene calls are TRBV19 and TRBJ2-3, with TRBD2 matching 7 bases. Germline-derived CDR1 and CDR2 are LNHDA and SQIVND (reference sequence). The ends lost 0 bases at V and 1 base at J; junction bases unmatched: 4. The CDR3 covers 16 residues.

The V call is TRBV5-1, the J call TRBJ2-3; the D is unclear. V was shortened by 2 bases and J by 3 bases, with 10 bases between the two germline ends. Germline V gives CDR1 SGHRS, CDR2 YFSETQ. There are 14 residues in the CDR3. Written as DNA, the CDR3 is TGCGCCAGCAGCTTACCCGTAGGAACAGATACGCAGTATTTT. Its protein is CASSLPVGTDTQYF.

This chain's CDR3 is CASSRQGAQGYGYTF. In nucleotides, the CDR3 is TGTGCCAGCAGTCGTCAGGGGGCGCAAGGCTATGGCTACACCTTC. This rearrangement joins TRBV6-5 to TRBJ1-2, with TRBD1 identical over 8 bases. The CDR3 is 15 residues long. Unmatched junction bases numbered 9, after V lost 5 bases and J lost 4 bases. The germline V gene encodes CDR1 MNHEY and CDR2 SVGAGI.

This clone turned up a few times. CDR3 region: CASSLEGVWGYYEQYF. In DNA, the CDR3 is TGTGCCAGCAGCTTGGAGGGGGTTTGGGGATACTACGAGCAGTACTTC. The V gene is TRBV5-5, the J gene TRBJ2-7; tentative D call: TRBD1 (6 bases). Germline-derived CDR1 and CDR2 are SGHKS and YYEKEE (reference sequence). The CDR3 is made up of 16 amino acids. V lost 0 bases, J lost 3 bases, and 16 bases lay in between.

The gene calls are TRBV2 and TRBJ2-7; TRBD1 or TRBD2 may be the D gene (6 bases each). The CDR3 length is 16 residues. Trimming removed 3 bases from V and 3 bases from J, with 18 bases in between. Germline CDR1 reads SNHLY; CDR2 reads FYNNEI. The CDR3 sequence: CASSELGGQNNYEQYF. The CDR3 DNA reads TGTGCCAGCAGTGAGTTGGGGGGACAAAACAACTACGAGCAGTACTTC.

V and J are TRBV6-1 and TRBJ1-5; 8 nucleotides agree with TRBD1. CDR3 length: 15 amino acids. From germline, CDR1 is MNHNS and CDR2 SASEGT. V trimming: 6 bases; J trimming: 1 base; junction bases outside the gene matches: 5. CDR3 region: CASSPDRGSNQPQHF. DNA for the CDR3: TGTGCCAGCAGCCCTGACAGGGGCAGCAATCAGCCCCAGCATTTT.

CDR3 sequence: CASSVGEANEKLFF. In DNA form, the CDR3 reads TGTGCCAGTAGTGTGGGGGAGGCTAATGAAAAACTGTTTTTT. The J gene is TRBJ1-4, the V gene TRBV19, with D perhaps TRBD1 (5 bases). Per germline, CDR1 LNHDA and CDR2 SQIVND (reference sequence). CDR3 length equals 14 residues. The germline V and J ends were trimmed by 5 bases and 3 bases, with 10 bases remaining between them.

This clone has more than one count but fewer than ten. The chain links TRBV7-9 to TRBJ1-4; no firm D call. CDR1 and CDR2 (germline): SEHNR, FQNEAQ (reference sequence). V was cut by 0 bases and J by 1 base, with 9 bases left in between. The CDR3 runs 16 residues. CDR3 protein: CASSLAEAGTNEKLFF. CDR3 nucleotide sequence: TGTGCCAGCAGCTTAGCGGAAGCAGGAACTAATGAAAAACTGTTTTTT.

CDR3 region: CASSLERGGDYNEQFF. CDR3 bases: TGTGCCAGCAGCTTGGAGCGGGGGGGCGACTACAATGAGCAGTTCTTC. The V and J genes are TRBV5-6 and TRBJ2-1; 10 positions match TRBD2. V trimming: 0 bases; J trimming: 3 bases; junction bases outside the gene matches: 3. Germline V gene lookup returns CDR1 SGHDT and CDR2 YYEEEE. The CDR3 is 16 amino acids.

This rearrangement joins TRBV14 to TRBJ1-2, with D maybe TRBD1 (5 bases). V lost 0 bases and J 4 bases, leaving 12 bases between the germline ends. The CDR3 is made up of 15 amino acids. Germline assignment: CDR1 SGHDN and CDR2 FVKESK. The DNA for the CDR3 is TGTGCCAGCAGCCAAGATGGTGGGGCACTCTATGGCTACACCTTC. It codes for CASSQDGGALYGYTF.